This T cell receptor (beta chain) was retrieved from a study of T cell responses to AZD1222 COVID-19 vaccine. For the study at large: Researchers grouped second doses given at about 4 or about 12 weeks into one pool.

The V gene lost 0 bases and the J gene lost 7 bases, with 16 bases spanning the gap. CDR1 is SGDLS and CDR2 is YYNGEE in the germline V gene. The CDR3 runs 15 residues. Study-wide results and limits: Possibly, clonal diversity was underestimated; donors were largely white British and included more females. Sampled repertoires all dated from after the peak T cell response.

This clone was recorded a few times. The antigen remains undetermined. Libraries were prepared by immunoSEQ multiplex PCR; TCRdb keeps only in-frame clonotypes and omits some of them. This sample has more than 80,000 clones, with roughly 93% found just once. The source of this sequence is an adult in good health. The chain has TRBV9 and TRBJ1-2, with D possibly being TRBD1 (5 bases). Sequenced here: peripheral blood, sampled on day 0 of AZD1222 vaccination. The CDR3 is CASSVDGRADSGYTF. CDR3 bases: TGTGCCAGCAGCGTAGACGGCAGGGCCGATAGTGGCTACACCTTC. Full variable domain (rest looked up from reference TRBV9 and TRBJ1-2): DSGVTQTPKHLITATGQRVTLRCSPRSGDLSVYWYQQSLDQGLQFLIQYYNGEERAKGNILERFSAQQFPDLHSELNLSSLELGDSALYFCASSVDGRADSGYTFGSGTRLTVV.